A selection of T cell receptor beta chains follows, all from one sample in a study of Graves' ophthalmopathy and Graves' hyperthyroidism. One entry per CDR3 protein, called by TCRdb with MiXCR from the multiplex PCR reads. This repertoire shows over a million distinct CDR3 sequences, about 36% found once; its top ten account for around 10%. The sample was peripheral blood or thyroid tissue (not recorded which). The receptors stem from an adult man with Graves' hyperthyroidism. Both conserved end residues are part of each CDR3. The D gene is left open where the match is weak. Clone size is shown for a subset of rows, as once, few, many or a class of expanded clone.

D: -
J: TRBJ2-5
size: -
V: TRBV10-3
CDR3: CAISRHGGRETQYF
DNA: TGTGCCATCAGCCGACATGGGGGCCGGGAGACCCAGTACTTC

D: -
J: TRBJ2-6
size: -
V: TRBV27
CDR3: CASSLRQISGANVLTF
DNA: TGTGCCAGCAGTTTACGGCAAATCTCTGGGGCCAACGTCCTGACTTTC

D: -
J: TRBJ2-7
size: many
V: TRBV7-6
CDR3: CASSLLASEKAYEQYF
DNA: TGTGCTAGCAGCTTACTGGCTAGCGAGAAAGCCTACGAGCAGTACTTC

D: -
J: TRBJ1-6
size: many
V: TRBV5-6
CDR3: CASSPNSPLHF
DNA: TGTGCCAGCAGCCCAAATTCACCCCTCCACTTT

D: -
J: TRBJ1-1
size: few
V: TRBV4-3
CDR3: CASSQEFDGDTEAFF
DNA: TGCGCCAGCAGCCAAGAATTCGACGGGGACACTGAAGCTTTCTTT

D: -
J: TRBJ1-1
size: many
V: TRBV19
CDR3: CASKKTDMNTEAFF
DNA: TGTGCCAGTAAAAAGACAGACATGAACACTGAAGCTTTCTTT

D: -
J: TRBJ2-3
size: once
V: TRBV15
CDR3: CASSPTENIDTQYF
DNA: TGTGCCAGCAGCCCTACGGAGAACATAGATACGCAGTATTTT

D: -
J: TRBJ1-1
size: -
V: TRBV5-1
CDR3: CASSSGLHEAFF
DNA: TGCGCCAGCAGCAGCGGGCTGCATGAAGCTTTCTTT

D: -
J: TRBJ1-5
size: once
V: TRBV9
CDR3: CASSFSGMNQPQHF
DNA: TGTGCCAGCAGTTTTTCAGGGATGAATCAGCCCCAGCATTTT

D: -
J: TRBJ1-6
size: -
V: TRBV6-1
CDR3: CASGLDSYNSPLHF
DNA: TGTGCCAGCGGATTGGACAGCTATAATTCACCCCTCCACTTT

D: TRBD1
J: TRBJ2-7
size: many
V: TRBV2
CDR3: CASSGTQGVTYEQYF
DNA: TGTGCCAGCAGTGGGACACAGGGGGTTACCTACGAGCAGTACTTC

D: TRBD1
J: TRBJ1-1
size: many
V: TRBV7-2
CDR3: CASSFGQGRTEAFF
DNA: TGTGCCAGCAGTTTTGGACAGGGACGAACTGAAGCTTTCTTT

D: -
J: TRBJ2-7
size: many
V: TRBV11-1
CDR3: CASSFERKSYEQYF
DNA: TGTGCCAGCAGCTTCGAGCGGAAGTCCTACGAGCAGTACTTC

D: -
J: TRBJ2-2
size: many
V: TRBV19
CDR3: CASTAVEAGNSAGELFF
DNA: TGTGCCAGTACCGCAGTTGAGGCTGGGAATAGTGCCGGGGAGCTGTTTTTT

D: TRBD1
J: TRBJ1-5
size: many
V: TRBV29-1
CDR3: CSARTGANQPQHF
DNA: TGCAGCGCTCGGACAGGGGCCAATCAGCCCCAGCATTTT

D: -
J: TRBJ1-3
size: -
V: TRBV15
CDR3: CAASSLATGTPGNTIYF
DNA: TGTGCCGCCAGCAGCTTGGCTACCGGGACACCTGGAAACACCATATATTTT

D: TRBD2
J: TRBJ2-6
size: -
V: TRBV7-2
CDR3: CASSYLAGVLSGANVLTF
DNA: TGTGCCAGCAGTTACCTAGCGGGGGTTCTATCTGGGGCCAACGTCCTGACTTTC

D: -
J: TRBJ1-2
size: -
V: TRBV28
CDR3: CASRRTASYGYTF
DNA: TGTGCCAGCAGACGGACAGCGAGCTATGGCTACACCTTC

D: -
J: TRBJ1-2
size: many
V: TRBV4-1
CDR3: CASSLSSGSNYGYTF
DNA: TGCGCCAGCAGCCTGAGTTCGGGTTCTAACTATGGCTACACCTTC

D: -
J: TRBJ1-5
size: -
V: TRBV7-8
CDR3: CASSLTGTPEQPQHF
DNA: TGTGCCAGCAGCCTAACCGGGACCCCCGAGCAGCCCCAGCATTTT

D: -
J: TRBJ1-2
size: many
V: TRBV5-1
CDR3: CASNPDGGNYGYTF
DNA: TGCGCCAGCAACCCGGACGGAGGTAACTATGGCTACACCTTC